This T cell receptor beta chain appears in the sequencing data of a study of blood T cells in healthy people across ages. Study conclusions and caveats: Per million T cells, TCR beta diversity dropped about linearly as age rose. Because donor CMV status was unknown, expanded clonotype changes were possibly confounded.

Primers used in a second PCR of about 6 to 12 cycles were a sample-barcoded 5' primer and a J-beta primer mix. One entry per CDR3 protein, called by TCRdb with MiXCR from the 5' RACE reads. Here the sample spans fewer than 2 million distinct CDR3 sequences, about 39% being singletons. A note on this clonotype: Its antigen is not identified.

The CDR3 spans 13 residues. The germline V gene encodes CDR1 DFQATT and CDR2 SNEGSKA (reference sequence). The V end lost 3 bases, the J end lost 0 bases, and 6 bases lay between the germline ends. Every donor contributed roughly 10 milliliters of peripheral blood by blood draw. Total RNA extraction produced at least 6 micrograms (per sample) for the study. This TCR derives from a human donor in good health. The chain uses TRBV20-1 and TRBJ1-5; unclear D gene. Source material: blood. CDR3 amino acids: CSASTFSNQPQHF. The CDR3 DNA reads TGCAGTGCTAGTACGTTTAGCAATCAGCCCCAGCATTTT.